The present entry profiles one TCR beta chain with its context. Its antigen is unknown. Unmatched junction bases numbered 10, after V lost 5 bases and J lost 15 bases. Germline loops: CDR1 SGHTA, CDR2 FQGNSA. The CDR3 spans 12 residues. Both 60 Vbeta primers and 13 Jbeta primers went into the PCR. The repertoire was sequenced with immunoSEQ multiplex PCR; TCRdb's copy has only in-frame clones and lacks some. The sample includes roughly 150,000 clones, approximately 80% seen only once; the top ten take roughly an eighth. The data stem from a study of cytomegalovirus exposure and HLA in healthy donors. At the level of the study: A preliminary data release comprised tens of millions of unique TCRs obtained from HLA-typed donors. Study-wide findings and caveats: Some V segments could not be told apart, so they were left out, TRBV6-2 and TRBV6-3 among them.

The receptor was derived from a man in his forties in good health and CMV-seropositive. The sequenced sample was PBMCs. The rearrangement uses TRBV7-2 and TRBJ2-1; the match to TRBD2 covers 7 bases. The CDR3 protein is CASSNLLARGFF. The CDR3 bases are TGTGCCAGCAGCAATTTACTAGCGAGGGGGTTCTTC.